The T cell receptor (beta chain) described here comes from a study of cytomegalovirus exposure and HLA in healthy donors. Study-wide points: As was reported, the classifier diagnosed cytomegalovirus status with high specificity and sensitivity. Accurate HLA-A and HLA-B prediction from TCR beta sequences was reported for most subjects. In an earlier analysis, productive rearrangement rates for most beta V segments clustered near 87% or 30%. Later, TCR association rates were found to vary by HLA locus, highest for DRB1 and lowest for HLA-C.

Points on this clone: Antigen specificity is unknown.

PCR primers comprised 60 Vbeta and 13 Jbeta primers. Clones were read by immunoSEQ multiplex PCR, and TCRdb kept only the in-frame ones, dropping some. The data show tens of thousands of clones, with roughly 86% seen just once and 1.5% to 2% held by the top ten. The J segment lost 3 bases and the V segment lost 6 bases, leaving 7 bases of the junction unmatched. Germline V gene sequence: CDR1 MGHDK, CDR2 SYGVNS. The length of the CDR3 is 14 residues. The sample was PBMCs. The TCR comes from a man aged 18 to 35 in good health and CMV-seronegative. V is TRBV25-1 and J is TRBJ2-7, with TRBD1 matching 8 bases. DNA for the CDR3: TGTGCCAGCAGCCTTGGGACAGGCCGCTACGAGCAGTACTTC. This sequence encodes CASSLGTGRYEQYF.